These T cell receptor beta chains were read from a single sample in a study of blood T cell repertoires in COVID-19. Here immunoSEQ multiplex PCR was the method, and the copy in TCRdb shows in-frame clones only, minus some. The table includes around 92,000 clones, 85% to 90% detected once. Sequencing was performed on peripheral blood. These receptors originate from a woman over 75 with active COVID-19. CDR3s leave out the opening cysteine and the closing phenylalanine or tryptophan.

V gene	J gene	CDR3 length	CDR3 protein
TRBV6-5	TRBJ1-2	11	ASRYPRGGGYT
TRBV14	TRBJ2-2	15	ASSLREAGGNTGELF
TRBV11-3	TRBJ2-1	14	ASSLEASGGYNEQF
TRBV6-2/TRBV6-3	TRBJ2-7	12	ASSLAEGFHEQY
TRBV19	TRBJ1-5	13	ASSPAGQGNQPQH
TRBV5-1	TRBJ2-7	17	ASSLGPPPLAGGTYEQY
TRBV5-4	TRBJ2-1	11	ASSLVASYEQF
TRBV24-1	TRBJ2-4	12	ATSDAGPKNIQY
TRBV5-4	TRBJ2-1	11	ASSFSPLNEQF
TRBV6-2/TRBV6-3	TRBJ2-3	14	ASSWRAPPGTDTQY
TRBV28	TRBJ2-7	11	ASREGQGYEQY
TRBV28	TRBJ1-6	13	ASSSTSSYNSPLH
TRBV7-6	TRBJ2-1	13	ASSFAGTGVNEQF
TRBV7-2	TRBJ1-1	14	ASSLVAGTVNTEAF
TRBV28	TRBJ1-5	14	ASRGGGGSMAQPQH
TRBV7-2	TRBJ2-3	13	ASSLRGGFTDTQY
TRBV20-1	TRBJ2-5	13	SASALAGEGETQY
TRBV6-2/TRBV6-3	TRBJ2-4	15	ASSYSGGVEAKNIQY
TRBV18	TRBJ1-2	13	ASSPGTGEHYGYT
TRBV6-6	TRBJ1-2	11	ASSRLDRYGYT
TRBV19	TRBJ1-2	10	ATHQGGYGYT
TRBV5-1	TRBJ1-3	14	ASSWDSRSSGNTIY
TRBV28	TRBJ2-5	10	ASRTGSGTQY
TRBV19	TRBJ2-1	13	ASSLLGQGYNEQF
TRBV28	TRBJ2-1	14	ASSLGGQGGYNEQF
TRBV19	TRBJ1-3	14	ASTPPGQLSGNTIY
TRBV7-2	TRBJ2-5	10	ASSYSGETQY
TRBV6-5	TRBJ2-1	9	ASTLGAEQF